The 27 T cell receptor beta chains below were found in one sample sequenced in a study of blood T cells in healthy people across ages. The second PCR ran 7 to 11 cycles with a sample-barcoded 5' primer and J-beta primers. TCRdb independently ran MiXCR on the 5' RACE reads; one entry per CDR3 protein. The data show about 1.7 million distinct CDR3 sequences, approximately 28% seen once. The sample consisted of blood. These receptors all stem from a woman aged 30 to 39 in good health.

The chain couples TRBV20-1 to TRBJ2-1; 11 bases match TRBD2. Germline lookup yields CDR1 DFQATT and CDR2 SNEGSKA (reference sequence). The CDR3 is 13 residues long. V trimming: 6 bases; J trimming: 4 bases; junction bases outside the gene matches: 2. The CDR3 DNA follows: TGCAGTGCCGCTAGCGGGGGGTACAATGAGCAGTTCTTC. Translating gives CSAASGGYNEQFF.

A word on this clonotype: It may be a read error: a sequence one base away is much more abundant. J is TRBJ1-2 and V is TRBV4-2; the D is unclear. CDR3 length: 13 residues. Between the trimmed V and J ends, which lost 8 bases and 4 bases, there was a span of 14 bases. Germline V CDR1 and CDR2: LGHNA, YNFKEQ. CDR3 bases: TGTGCCAGCGGCCCAGAGGGTGGCTATGGCTACACCTTC. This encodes CASGPEGGYGYTF.

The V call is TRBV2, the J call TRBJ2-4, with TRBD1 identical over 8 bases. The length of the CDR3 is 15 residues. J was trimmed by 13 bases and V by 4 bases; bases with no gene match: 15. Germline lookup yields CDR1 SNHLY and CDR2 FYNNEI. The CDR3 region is CASSGRVQGANEQYF. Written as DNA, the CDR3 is TGTGCCAGCAGTGGAAGAGTGCAGGGGGCTAATGAGCAGTACTTC.

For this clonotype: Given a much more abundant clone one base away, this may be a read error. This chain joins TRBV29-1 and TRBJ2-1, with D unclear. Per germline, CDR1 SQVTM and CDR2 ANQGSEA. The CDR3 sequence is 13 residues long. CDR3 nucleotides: TGCGGCGTTGAGAGCCCAGGCTACAATGAGCAGTTCTTC. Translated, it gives CGVESPGYNEQFF.

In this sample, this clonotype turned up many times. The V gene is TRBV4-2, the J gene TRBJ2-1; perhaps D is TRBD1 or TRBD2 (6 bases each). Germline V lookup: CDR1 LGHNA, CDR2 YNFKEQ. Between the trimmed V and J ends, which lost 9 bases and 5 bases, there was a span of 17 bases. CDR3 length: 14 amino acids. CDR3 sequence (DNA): TGTGCCAGTGCTCCTTCGGGGGCCAACAATGAGCAGTTCTTC. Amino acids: CASAPSGANNEQFF.

CDR3 in DNA: TGTGCCAGCCGGAACGAGCAGGAAAAACTGTTTTTT. Its protein product is CASRNEQEKLFF. The chain couples TRBV6-5 to TRBJ1-4; D is ambiguous. There are 12 residues in the CDR3. Trimming removed 8 bases from V and 8 bases from J, with 12 bases in between. Germline CDR1 and CDR2: MNHEY and SVGAGI.

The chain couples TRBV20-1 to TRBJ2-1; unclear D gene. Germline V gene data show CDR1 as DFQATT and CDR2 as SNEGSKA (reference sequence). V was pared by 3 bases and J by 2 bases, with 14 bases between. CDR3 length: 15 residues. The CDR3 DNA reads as TGCAGTGCTAGTAGTCCGGCCGACCCCTACAATGAGCAGTTCTTC. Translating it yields CSASSPADPYNEQFF.

The CDR3 coding sequence is TGTGCCAGCAGCCCTCCTGCAGCGGGGGGCCATAATAAAAACATTCAGTACTTC. It translates to CASSPPAAGGHNKNIQYF. The genes are TRBV7-9 and TRBJ2-4; the match to TRBD2 covers 9 bases. Germline assignment: CDR1 SEHNR and CDR2 FQNEAQ (reference sequence). CDR3 size: 18 residues. The J segment lost 4 bases and the V segment lost 5 bases, leaving 15 bases of the junction unmatched.

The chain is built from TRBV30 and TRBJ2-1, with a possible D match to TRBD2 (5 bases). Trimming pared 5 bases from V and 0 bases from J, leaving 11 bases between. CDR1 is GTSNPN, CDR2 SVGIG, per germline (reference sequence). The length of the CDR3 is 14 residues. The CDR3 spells CAWRGAVSYNEQFF. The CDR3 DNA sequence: TGTGCCTGGCGAGGAGCGGTCTCCTACAATGAGCAGTTCTTC. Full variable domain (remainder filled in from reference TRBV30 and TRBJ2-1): SQTIHQWPATLVQPVGSPLSLECTVEGTSNPNLYWYRQAAGRGLQLLFYSVGIGQISSEVPQNLSASRPQDRQFILSSKKLLLSDSGFYLCAWRGAVSYNEQFFGPGTRLTVL.

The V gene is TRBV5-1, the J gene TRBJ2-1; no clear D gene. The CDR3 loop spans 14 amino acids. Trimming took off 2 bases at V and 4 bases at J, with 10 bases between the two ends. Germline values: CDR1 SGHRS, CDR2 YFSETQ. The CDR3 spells CASSFTNSYNEQFF. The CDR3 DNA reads TGCGCCAGCAGCTTCACGAACTCTTACAATGAGCAGTTCTTC.

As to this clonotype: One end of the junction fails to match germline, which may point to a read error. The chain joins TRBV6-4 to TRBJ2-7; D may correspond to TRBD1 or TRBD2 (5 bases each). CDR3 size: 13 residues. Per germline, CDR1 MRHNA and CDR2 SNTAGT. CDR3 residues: CASTQGPTYGQYF. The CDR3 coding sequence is TGTGCCAGCACCCAGGGACCGACCTACGGGCAGTACTTC.

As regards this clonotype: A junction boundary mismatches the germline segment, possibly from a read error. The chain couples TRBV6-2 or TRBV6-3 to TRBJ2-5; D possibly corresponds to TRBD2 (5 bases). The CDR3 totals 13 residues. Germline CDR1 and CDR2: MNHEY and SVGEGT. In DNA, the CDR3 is TGTGCCAGCAGTTACGGTGGGAGAGAGACCCTGTACTTC. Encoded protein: CASSYGGRETLYF.

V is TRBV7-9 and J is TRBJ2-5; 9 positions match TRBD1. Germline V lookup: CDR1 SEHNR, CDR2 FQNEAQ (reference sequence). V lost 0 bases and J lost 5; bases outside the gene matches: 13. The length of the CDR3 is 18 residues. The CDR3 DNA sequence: TGTGCCAGCAGCTTAGCGCTAATGAGGACAGGGGCGGGGGAGACCCAGTACTTC. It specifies CASSLALMRTGAGETQYF.

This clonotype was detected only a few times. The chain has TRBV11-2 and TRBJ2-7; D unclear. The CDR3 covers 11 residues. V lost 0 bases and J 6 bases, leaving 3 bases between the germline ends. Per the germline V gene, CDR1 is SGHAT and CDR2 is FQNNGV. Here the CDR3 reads CASSLDIEQYF. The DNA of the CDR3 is TGTGCCAGCAGCTTAGATATCGAGCAGTACTTC.

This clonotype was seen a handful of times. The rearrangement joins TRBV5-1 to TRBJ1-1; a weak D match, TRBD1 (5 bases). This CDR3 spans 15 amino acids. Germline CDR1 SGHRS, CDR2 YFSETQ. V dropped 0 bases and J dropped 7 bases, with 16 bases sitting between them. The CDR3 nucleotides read TGCGCCAGCAGCTTGGGTGGGGAGGGGTACTTTGAAGCTTTCTTT. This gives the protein CASSLGGEGYFEAFF.

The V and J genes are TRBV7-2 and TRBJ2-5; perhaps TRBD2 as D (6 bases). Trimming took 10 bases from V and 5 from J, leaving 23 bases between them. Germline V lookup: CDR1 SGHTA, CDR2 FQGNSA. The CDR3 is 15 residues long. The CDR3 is CATSKAGGVIETQYF. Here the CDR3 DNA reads TGTGCCACCTCCAAAGCAGGCGGGGTTATCGAGACCCAGTACTTC.

This chain's CDR3 is CSASQGANTGELFF. DNA for the CDR3: TGCAGTGCTAGCCAGGGGGCAAACACCGGGGAGCTGTTTTTT. The chain has TRBV20-1 and TRBJ2-2; 8 bases match TRBD1. This CDR3 region has 14 residues. The germline V gene encodes CDR1 DFQATT and CDR2 SNEGSKA (reference sequence). V shed 3 bases, J shed 2 bases, and the junction held 2 bases outside the gene matches.

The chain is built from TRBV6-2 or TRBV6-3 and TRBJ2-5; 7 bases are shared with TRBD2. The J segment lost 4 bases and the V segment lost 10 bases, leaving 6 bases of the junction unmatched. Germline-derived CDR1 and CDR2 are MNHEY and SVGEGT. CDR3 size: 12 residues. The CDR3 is CATAGDVETQYF. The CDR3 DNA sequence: TGTGCCACCGCGGGAGACGTAGAGACCCAGTACTTC.

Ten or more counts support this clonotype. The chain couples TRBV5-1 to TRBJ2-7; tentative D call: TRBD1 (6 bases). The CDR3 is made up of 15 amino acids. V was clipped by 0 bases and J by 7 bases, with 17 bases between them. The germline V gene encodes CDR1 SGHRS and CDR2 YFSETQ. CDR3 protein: CASSLAQGLTGEQYF. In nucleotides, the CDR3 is TGCGCCAGCAGCTTGGCGCAGGGGCTGACCGGGGAGCAGTACTTC.

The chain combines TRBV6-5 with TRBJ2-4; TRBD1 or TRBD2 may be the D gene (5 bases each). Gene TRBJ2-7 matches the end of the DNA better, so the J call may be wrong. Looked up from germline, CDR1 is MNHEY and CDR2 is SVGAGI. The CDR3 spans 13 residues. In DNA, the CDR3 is TGTGCCAGCAAAAGAGGCAGGGACCACGAGCAGTACTTC. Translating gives CASKRGRDHEQYF.

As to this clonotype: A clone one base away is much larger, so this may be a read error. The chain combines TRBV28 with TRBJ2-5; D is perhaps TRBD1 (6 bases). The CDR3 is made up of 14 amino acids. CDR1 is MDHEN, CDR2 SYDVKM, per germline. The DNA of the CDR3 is TGTACCAGCAAAAACCCAGGGGAAGTAGAGACCCAGTACTTC. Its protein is CTSKNPGEVETQYF.

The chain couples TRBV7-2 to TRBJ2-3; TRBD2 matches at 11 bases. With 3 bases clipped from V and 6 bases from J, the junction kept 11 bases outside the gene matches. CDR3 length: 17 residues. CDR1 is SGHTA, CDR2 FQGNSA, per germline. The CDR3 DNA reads TGTGCCAGCAGCTTCCATATTAGCGGGAGGGGCAAGGATACGCAGTATTTT. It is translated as CASSFHISGRGKDTQYF. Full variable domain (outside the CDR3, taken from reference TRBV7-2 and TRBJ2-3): GAGVSQSPSNKVTEKGKDVELRCDPISGHTALYWYRQSLGQGLEFLIYFQGNSAPDKSGLPSDRFSAERTGGSVSTLTIQRTQQEDSAVYLCASSFHISGRGKDTQYFGPGTRLTVL.

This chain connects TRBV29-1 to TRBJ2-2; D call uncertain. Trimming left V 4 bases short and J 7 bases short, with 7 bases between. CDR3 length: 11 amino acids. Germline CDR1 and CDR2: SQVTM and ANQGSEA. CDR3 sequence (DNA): TGCAGCGTTGTTTCGAACGGGGAGCTGTTTTTT. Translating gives CSVVSNGELFF.

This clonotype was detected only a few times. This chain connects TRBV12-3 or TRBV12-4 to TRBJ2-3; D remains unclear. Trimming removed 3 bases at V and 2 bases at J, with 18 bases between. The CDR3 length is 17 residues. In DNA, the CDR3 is TGTGCCAGCAGTTTGGGTTATGGGTATTTTAACACAGATACGCAGTATTTT. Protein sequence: CASSLGYGYFNTDTQYF.

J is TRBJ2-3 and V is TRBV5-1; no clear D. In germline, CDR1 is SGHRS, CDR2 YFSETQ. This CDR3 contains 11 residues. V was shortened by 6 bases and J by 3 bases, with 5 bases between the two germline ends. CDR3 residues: CASKLTDTQYF. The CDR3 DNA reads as TGCGCCAGCAAACTAACAGATACGCAGTATTTT.

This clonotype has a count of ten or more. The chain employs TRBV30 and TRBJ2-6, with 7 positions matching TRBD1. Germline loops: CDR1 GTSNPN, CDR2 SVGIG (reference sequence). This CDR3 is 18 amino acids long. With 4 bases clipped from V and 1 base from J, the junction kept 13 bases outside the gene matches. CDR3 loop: CAWTRQGVFRSGANVLTF. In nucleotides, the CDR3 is TGTGCCTGGACTCGGCAGGGGGTTTTTAGGTCTGGGGCCAACGTCCTGACTTTC.

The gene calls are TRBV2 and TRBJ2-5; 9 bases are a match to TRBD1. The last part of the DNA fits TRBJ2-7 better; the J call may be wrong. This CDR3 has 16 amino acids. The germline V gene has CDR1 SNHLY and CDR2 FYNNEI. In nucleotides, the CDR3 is TGTGCCAGCAGTGAAGCTGCCGGGACAGGGAACGACGAGCAGTACTTC. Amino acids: CASSEAAGTGNDEQYF.